The 9 T cell receptor beta chains listed next were all sequenced from one sample in a study of T-cell memory formation after mild COVID-19. TCRdb re-derived calls from the 5' RACE reads in MiXCR, one entry per CDR3 protein. This repertoire shows about 560,000 distinct CDR3 sequences, less than 25% found once; its top ten account for about 8.7%. The specimen sequenced was PBMCs or a T cell subset sorted from them (not recorded which). The receptors come from an adult woman who had mild COVID-19 (a few samples of this study predate the infection). Cell type and time point are not known.

V gene TRBV7-3 combines with J gene TRBJ2-7, with 10 bases that match TRBD1. This CDR3 region has 16 residues. Trimming cost V 5 bases and J 9 bases; bases outside gene matches: 16. The germline V gene has CDR1 SGHTA and CDR2 FQGTGA. CDR3 sequence: CASSLVPGQGSHGQYF. CDR3 in DNA: TGTGCCAGCAGCCTAGTTCCGGGACAGGGGTCCCACGGGCAGTACTTC.

The V gene is TRBV6-1, the J gene TRBJ1-1, with D maybe TRBD1 (5 bases). Trimming left V 7 bases short and J 5 bases short, with 20 bases between. Germline CDR1 MNHNS, CDR2 SASEGT. This CDR3 contains 15 residues. CDR3 nucleotides: TGTGCCAGCACCGAAGGGGAATTCTCGTCAACTGAAGCTTTCTTT. Its translation is CASTEGEFSSTEAFF.

This clonotype was observed a few times. The CDR3 DNA reads as TGTGCCAGCAGCTTAGCTTTAGGGACCTACAATGAGCAGTTCTTC. It yields the protein CASSLALGTYNEQFF. The rearrangement uses TRBV7-3 and TRBJ2-1; no clear D gene. CDR1 is SGHTA and CDR2 is FQGTGA in the germline V gene. There are 15 residues in the CDR3. V lost 2 bases to trimming and J lost 2 bases, with 10 bases between them.

This clonotype was counted a few times. CDR3 DNA: TGCGCCAGCAGCGCGGGACAGGCTAACTATGGCTACACCTTC. Encoded protein: CASSAGQANYGYTF. This chain links TRBV5-1 with TRBJ1-2, with 8 positions matching TRBD1. CDR1 is SGHRS and CDR2 is YFSETQ in the germline V gene. Trimming cost V 4 bases and J 0 bases; bases outside gene matches: 2. The CDR3 has 14 residues.

The V gene is TRBV20-1, the J gene TRBJ2-7; 9 bases match TRBD2. The CDR3 loop spans 15 amino acids. Unmatched junction bases numbered 9, after V lost 4 bases and J lost 2 bases. Germline V gene sequence: CDR1 DFQATT, CDR2 SNEGSKA (reference sequence). In DNA form, the CDR3 reads TGCAGTGCTAACCAGCGGGGGGTTCAGACCTACGAGCAGTACTTC. Its translation is CSANQRGVQTYEQYF.

This clonotype was observed a handful of times. The CDR3: CATSRDSPEYNEQFF. As DNA, the CDR3 is TGTGCCACCAGCAGAGATAGTCCAGAATACAATGAGCAGTTCTTC. The V and J genes are TRBV15 and TRBJ2-1; D gene unclear. This CDR3 has 15 residues. V was pared by 0 bases and J by 4 bases, with 10 bases between. Germline CDR1 LNHNV, CDR2 YYDKDF (reference sequence).

The genes are TRBV6-6 and TRBJ2-5; 8 bases align to TRBD2. CDR3 length equals 14 residues. Trimming at V came to 5 bases and at J to 5 bases, leaving 7 bases not matched to a gene. Per the germline V gene, CDR1 is MNHNY and CDR2 is SVGAGI (reference sequence). In DNA, the CDR3 is TGTGCCAGCAGTAAAAGCGGGAGTGGGGAGACCCAGTACTTC. This encodes CASSKSGSGETQYF.

The table lists this clonotype with a few counts. The V gene is TRBV7-8, the J gene TRBJ2-3; TRBD2 matches 10 bases. This CDR3 spans 18 amino acids. V shed 0 bases, J shed 0 bases, and the junction held 6 bases outside the gene matches. Looked up from germline, CDR1 is SGHVS and CDR2 is FQNEAQ. The CDR3 region is CASSLASSGSFSTDTQYF. The CDR3 region has the DNA TGTGCCAGCAGCTTAGCATCTAGCGGGAGCTTTAGCACAGATACGCAGTATTTT. Based on the CDR3 plus reference TRBV7-8 and TRBJ2-3, the full variable domain is GAGVSQSPRYKVAKRGQDVALRCDPISGHVSLFWYQQALGQGPEFLTYFQNEAQLDKSGLPSDRFFAERPEGSVSTLKIQRTQQEDSAVYLCASSLASSGSFSTDTQYFGPGTRLTVL.

V gene TRBV20-1 combines with J gene TRBJ2-4; tentatively, D is TRBD2 (5 bases). V was cut by 1 base and J by 1 base, with 8 bases left in between. Germline loops: CDR1 DFQATT, CDR2 SNEGSKA (reference sequence). The CDR3 has 14 amino acids. CDR3 coding DNA: TGCAGTGCTAGAGCCGGGGAGGCCAAAAACATTCAGTACTTC. It specifies CSARAGEAKNIQYF.